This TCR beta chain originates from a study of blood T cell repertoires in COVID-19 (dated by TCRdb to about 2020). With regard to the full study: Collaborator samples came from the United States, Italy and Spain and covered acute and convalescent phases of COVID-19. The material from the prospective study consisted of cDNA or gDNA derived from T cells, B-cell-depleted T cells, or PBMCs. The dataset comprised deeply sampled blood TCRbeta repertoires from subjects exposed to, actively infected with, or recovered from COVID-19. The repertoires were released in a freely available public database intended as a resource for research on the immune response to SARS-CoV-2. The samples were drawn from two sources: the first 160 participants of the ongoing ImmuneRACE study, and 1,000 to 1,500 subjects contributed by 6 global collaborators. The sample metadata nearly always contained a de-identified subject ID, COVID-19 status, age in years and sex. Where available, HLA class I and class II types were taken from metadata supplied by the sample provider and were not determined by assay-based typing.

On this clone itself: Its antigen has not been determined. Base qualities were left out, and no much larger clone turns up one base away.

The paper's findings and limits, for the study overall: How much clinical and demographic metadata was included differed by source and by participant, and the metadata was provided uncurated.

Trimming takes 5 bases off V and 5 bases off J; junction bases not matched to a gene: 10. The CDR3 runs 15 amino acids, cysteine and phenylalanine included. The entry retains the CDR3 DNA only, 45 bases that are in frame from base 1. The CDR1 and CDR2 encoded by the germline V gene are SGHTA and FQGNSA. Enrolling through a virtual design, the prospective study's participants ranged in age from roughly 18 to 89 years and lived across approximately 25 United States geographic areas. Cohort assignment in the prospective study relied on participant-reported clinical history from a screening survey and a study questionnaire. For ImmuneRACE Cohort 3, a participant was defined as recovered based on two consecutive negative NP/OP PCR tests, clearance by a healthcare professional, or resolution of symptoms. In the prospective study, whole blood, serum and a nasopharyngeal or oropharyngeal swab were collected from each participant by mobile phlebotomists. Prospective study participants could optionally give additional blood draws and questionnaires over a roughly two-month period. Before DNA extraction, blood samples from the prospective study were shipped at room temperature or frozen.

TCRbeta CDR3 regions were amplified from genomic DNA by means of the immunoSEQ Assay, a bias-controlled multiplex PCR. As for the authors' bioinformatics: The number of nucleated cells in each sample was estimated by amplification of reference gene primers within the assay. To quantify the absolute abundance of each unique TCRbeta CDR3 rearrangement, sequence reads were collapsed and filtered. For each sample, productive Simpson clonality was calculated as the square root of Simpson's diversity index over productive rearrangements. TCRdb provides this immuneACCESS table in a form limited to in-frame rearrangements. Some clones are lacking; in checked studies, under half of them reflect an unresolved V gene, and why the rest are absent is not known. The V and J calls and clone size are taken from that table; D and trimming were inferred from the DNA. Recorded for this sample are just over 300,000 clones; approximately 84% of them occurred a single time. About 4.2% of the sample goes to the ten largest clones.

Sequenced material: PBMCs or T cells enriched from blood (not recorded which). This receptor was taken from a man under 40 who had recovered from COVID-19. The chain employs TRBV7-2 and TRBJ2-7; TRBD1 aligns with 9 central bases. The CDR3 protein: CASSPRRRQGDEQYF. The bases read TGTGCCAGCAGCCCTCGCCGTAGACAGGGGGACGAGCAGTACTTC.